Below are 29 T cell receptor beta chains sequenced from a single sample in a study of blood T cell repertoires in COVID-19. Clones were sequenced by immunoSEQ multiplex PCR, and TCRdb holds only the in-frame ones, with some missing. The sample holds roughly 270,000 clones; 85% are singletons and the top ten take about 2.3%. Sequenced input: PBMCs or T cells enriched from blood (not recorded which). These receptors originate from a woman aged 50 to 60 who had recovered from COVID-19.

V usage is TRBV7-9 and J usage is TRBJ1-2; D is perhaps TRBD1 (6 bases). Looked up from germline, CDR1 is SEHNR and CDR2 is FQNEAQ (reference sequence). This CDR3 contains 12 residues. Trimming removed 6 bases from V and 5 bases from J, with 10 bases in between. Here the CDR3 DNA reads TGTGCCAGCAGTCGGGACAATTATGGCTACACCTTC. This translates into CASSRDNYGYTF. Full variable domain (outside the CDR3, taken from reference TRBV7-9 and TRBJ1-2): DTGVSQNPRHKITKRGQNVTFRCDPISEHNRLYWYRQTLGQGPEFLTYFQNEAQLEKSRLLSDRFSAERPKGSFSTLEIQRTEQGDSAMYLCASSRDNYGYTFGSGTRLTVV.

The V call is TRBV28, the J call TRBJ1-6; 7 bases agree with TRBD1. Looked up from germline, CDR1 is MDHEN and CDR2 is SYDVKM. The CDR3 sequence is 14 residues long. The V segment lost 6 bases and the J segment 7 bases; nucleotides outside the gene matches: 6. This CDR3 reads CASSQQGTNSPLHF. CDR3 DNA: TGTGCCAGCAGCCAACAGGGGACGAATTCACCCCTCCACTTT.

V usage is TRBV18 and J usage is TRBJ1-1, with D hard to call. CDR3 size: 13 residues. The germline gives CDR1 KGHSH, CDR2 LQKENI. Deletions cut 8 bases from V and 0 bases from J, with 10 bases between. The CDR3 DNA follows: TGTGCCAGCGCGGAGGGAATGAACACTGAAGCTTTCTTT. Its protein product is CASAEGMNTEAFF. The complete variable domain, with remaining parts taken from reference TRBV18 and TRBJ1-1, reads NAGVMQNPRHLVRRRGQEARLRCSPMKGHSHVYWYRQLPEEGLKFMVYLQKENIIDESGMPKERFSAEFPKEGPSILRIQQVVRGDSAAYFCASAEGMNTEAFFGQGTRLTVV.

The rearrangement joins TRBV19 to TRBJ2-3, with a weak D call TRBD2 (7 bases). The CDR3 is 15 amino acids. V was pared by 7 bases and J by 3 bases, with 17 bases between. The V gene's germline CDR1 is LNHDA and CDR2 SQIVND (reference sequence). CDR3 residues: CASNVGGGLTDTQYF. DNA of the CDR3: TGTGCCAGTAATGTAGGGGGGGGTTTGACAGATACGCAGTATTTT.

With respect to this clone: The junction departs from germline at one end; a sequencing error may be responsible. The chain is built from TRBV19 and TRBJ1-5; D might be TRBD1 (6 bases). Germline V gene data show CDR1 as LNHDA and CDR2 as SQIVND (reference sequence). The CDR3 has 15 residues. The CDR3 loop reads CASSLDRYSNQPQHF. CDR3 coding DNA: TGTGCCAGTAGTTTAGACAGGTATAGCAATCAGCCCCAGCATTTT.

This chain links TRBV28 with TRBJ1-2; no definite D call. This CDR3 is 13 amino acids long. The V gene's germline CDR1 is MDHEN and CDR2 SYDVKM. Trimming stripped 7 bases from V and 5 bases from J, with 14 bases between. CDR3 sequence reads: CASIPRASYGYTF. The CDR3 DNA sequence: TGTGCCAGCATCCCCCGCGCGAGTTATGGCTACACCTTC.

The chain carries TRBV30 and TRBJ1-1; TRBD1 matches 8 bases. Germline assignment: CDR1 GTSNPN and CDR2 SVGIG (reference sequence). The CDR3 length is 14 residues. V lost 3 bases and J lost 1; bases outside the gene matches: 4. CDR3 sequence: CAWRGDRKNTEAFF. The CDR3 bases are TGTGCCTGGAGGGGGGACAGGAAGAACACTGAAGCTTTCTTT.

This chain links TRBV18 with TRBJ2-3, with 7 nucleotides matching TRBD2. The CDR3 runs to 12 residues. V lost 3 bases, J lost 8 bases, and 2 bases stayed unmatched. Germline CDR1 and CDR2: KGHSH and LQKENI. In nucleotides, the CDR3 is TGTGCCAGCTCACCCCCGGGGGGTACGCAGTATTTT. Its protein product is CASSPPGGTQYF. Drawing the rest from reference TRBV18 and TRBJ2-3, the complete variable domain is NAGVMQNPRHLVRRRGQEARLRCSPMKGHSHVYWYRQLPEEGLKFMVYLQKENIIDESGMPKERFSAEFPKEGPSILRIQQVVRGDSAAYFCASSPPGGTQYFGPGTRLTVL.

In DNA form, the CDR3 reads TGCGCCAGCAGTGAGTCCGGGGAATCCTACAATGAGCAGTTCTTC. Its translation: CASSESGESYNEQFF. The chain combines TRBV10-1 with TRBJ2-1, with D possibly being TRBD2 (5 bases). The germline CDR1 and CDR2 sequences are WNHNN and SYGVQD (reference sequence). The germline V and J ends were trimmed by 0 bases and 1 base, with 7 bases remaining between them. This CDR3 region has 15 residues.

The V gene is TRBV28, the J gene TRBJ1-5; the D is unclear. The V and J ends lost 7 bases and 9 bases respectively, with 10 bases between them. CDR3 length: 11 amino acids. CDR1 is MDHEN, CDR2 SYDVKM, per germline. Written as DNA, the CDR3 is TGTGCCAGCAATTCTCTAGGGCCCCAGCATTTT. Its translation: CASNSLGPQHF.

To note about this clone: The conserved phenylalanine or tryptophan normally closing the CDR3 is absent here, so this likely arose from a read error. It is unclear where the CDR3 begins or ends on the DNA, so no DNA is shown, and the CDR3 is as TCRdb lists it. CDR3 sequence: CASSPRRQGARI. This rearrangement joins TRBV12-3 or TRBV12-4 to TRBJ1-2; the D call in the table, TRBD1, was not verified against the DNA. The CDR3 extends over 12 residues, inclusive of both ends.

CDR3 sequence reads: CSVEDAVVWGYTF. The CDR3 DNA follows: TGCAGCGTTGAAGATGCGGTAGTCTGGGGCTACACCTTC. V is TRBV29-1 and J is TRBJ1-2; D unresolved. This CDR3 comprises 13 residues. CDR1 and CDR2 (germline): SQVTM, ANQGSEA. Trimming took 0 bases from V and 8 from J, leaving 13 bases between them.

The chain recombines TRBV5-1 with TRBJ2-2; 11 nucleotides agree with TRBD2. Germline assignment: CDR1 SGHRS and CDR2 YFSETQ. The junction had 5 bases not matched to a gene; V was cut back by 3 bases and J by 1 base. The CDR3 spans 17 residues. The CDR3 region has the DNA TGCGCCAGCAGCTACTACCTAGCGGGGGGGAACACCGGGGAGCTGTTTTTT. This codes for CASSYYLAGGNTGELFF.

This CDR3 is CASTPLTGLQVRSSYEQYF. The CDR3, as DNA: TGTGCCAGCACCCCTCTTACTGGGTTACAGGTAAGAAGCTCCTACGAGCAGTACTTC. This chain joins TRBV7-9 and TRBJ2-7, with D perhaps TRBD1 (5 bases). The CDR3 extends over 19 amino acids. The V and J ends lost 7 bases and 0 bases respectively, with 28 bases between them. Germline-derived CDR1 and CDR2 are SEHNR and FQNEAQ (reference sequence).

The rearrangement links TRBV30 to TRBJ2-3, with D perhaps TRBD2 (5 bases). Trimming cost V 4 bases and J 2 bases, with 13 bases left between them. The CDR3 runs to 14 residues. Germline CDR1 reads GTSNPN; CDR2 reads SVGIG (reference sequence). CDR3 coding DNA: TGTGCCTGGATTCCCGGACTTGCCACAGATACGCAGTATTTT. The encoded protein is CAWIPGLATDTQYF.

This chain connects TRBV6-5 to TRBJ1-2, with a weak D call TRBD1 (6 bases). The CDR3 covers 13 residues. Trimming pared 7 bases from V and 2 bases from J, leaving 11 bases between. Germline V gene data show CDR1 as MNHEY and CDR2 as SVGAGI. This CDR3 is CASTPTGNYGYTF. The CDR3 region has the DNA TGTGCCAGCACTCCGACAGGAAACTATGGCTACACCTTC.

The chain uses TRBV7-2 and TRBJ2-1, with a tentative D call TRBD1 (5 bases). The germline V and J ends were trimmed by 6 bases and 0 bases, with 12 bases remaining between them. This CDR3 has 15 residues. Germline V gene sequence: CDR1 SGHTA, CDR2 FQGNSA. The CDR3 reads CASSGALSSYNEQFF. The CDR3 nucleotides are TGTGCCAGCAGTGGGGCCTTGAGCTCCTACAATGAGCAGTTCTTC. Full variable domain (outside the CDR3, taken from reference TRBV7-2 and TRBJ2-1): GAGVSQSPSNKVTEKGKDVELRCDPISGHTALYWYRQSLGQGLEFLIYFQGNSAPDKSGLPSDRFSAERTGGSVSTLTIQRTQQEDSAVYLCASSGALSSYNEQFFGPGTRLTVL.

J is TRBJ1-2 and V is TRBV14; 7 nucleotides match TRBD1. The CDR3 has 14 residues. CDR1 is SGHDN, CDR2 FVKESK, per germline. J was trimmed by 3 bases and V by 4 bases; bases with no gene match: 5. The CDR3 region has the DNA TGTGCCAGCAGCCCGGGACAGAGACACTATGGCTACACCTTC. This gives the protein CASSPGQRHYGYTF. Combining the CDR3 with reference TRBV14 and TRBJ1-2 gives the whole variable domain EAGVTQFPSHSVIEKGQTVTLRCDPISGHDNLYWYRRVMGKEIKFLLHFVKESKQDESGMPNNRFLAERTGGTYSTLKVQPAELEDSGVYFCASSPGQRHYGYTFGSGTRLTVV.

CDR3 sequence: CASSKAPAVSSYEQYF. The CDR3 nucleotides are TGTGCCAGCAGCAAAGCCCCAGCGGTGAGCTCCTACGAGCAGTACTTC. The chain couples TRBV21-1 to TRBJ2-7; the D call TRBD2 from the table was never checked on the DNA. TRBV21-1 is annotated as a pseudogene. The CDR3 totals 16 residues.

The chain couples TRBV2 to TRBJ2-2; 11 bases match TRBD2. Trimming removed 2 bases from V and 5 bases from J; junction bases left unmatched: 7. CDR1 SNHLY and CDR2 FYNNEI come from the germline V gene. The CDR3 is made up of 17 amino acids. The CDR3 sequence is CASSEMGLAAKTGELFF. The CDR3 nucleotides are TGTGCCAGCAGTGAAATGGGACTAGCGGCCAAGACCGGGGAGCTGTTTTTT. Full variable domain (missing parts from reference TRBV2 and TRBJ2-2): EPEVTQTPSHQVTQMGQEVILRCVPISNHLYFYWYRQILGQKVEFLVSFYNNEISEKSEIFDDQFSVERPDGSNFTLKIRSTKLEDSAMYFCASSEMGLAAKTGELFFGEGSRLTVL.

J is TRBJ2-2 and V is TRBV7-5; the listed D gene, TRBD2, was not tested against the DNA. TRBV7-5 represents a pseudogene. CDR3 length: 16 amino acids. The CDR3 DNA sequence: TGTGTCAGAAGCCCCGGACTAGCGGGGGCCACCGGGGAGCTGTTTTTT. Its protein is CVRSPGLAGATGELFF.

The J gene is TRBJ1-5, the V gene TRBV6-2 or TRBV6-3; D remains unclear. This CDR3 contains 14 residues. Germline CDR1 reads MNHEY; CDR2 reads SVGEGT. Trimming stripped 6 bases from V and 3 bases from J, with 12 bases between. The CDR3 sequence: CASSFGPYNQPQHF. CDR3 DNA sequence: TGTGCCAGCAGCTTTGGCCCTTACAATCAGCCCCAGCATTTT.

The rearrangement links TRBV5-1 to TRBJ2-7; 12 bases are a match to TRBD2. V trimming: 0 bases; J trimming: 5 bases; junction bases outside the gene matches: 6. The germline CDR1 and CDR2 sequences are SGHRS and YFSETQ. This CDR3 contains 16 residues. The CDR3 region is CASSLASGGAFNEQYF. The CDR3 region has the DNA TGCGCCAGCAGCTTGGCTAGCGGGGGGGCCTTTAACGAGCAGTACTTC.

The V and J genes are TRBV5-4 and TRBJ1-1; 7 bases match TRBD1. Germline V gene data show CDR1 as SGHNT and CDR2 as YYREEE (reference sequence). The CDR3 has 15 residues. J gave up 8 bases and V 5 bases, and 15 bases lay outside the gene matches. DNA for the CDR3: TGTGCCAGCAGGGAAGGGCGACAGGGTTGGGGCGAAGCTTTCTTT. Translating it yields CASREGRQGWGEAFF.

The rearrangement links TRBV6-2 or TRBV6-3 to TRBJ1-2; D gene uncertain. The length of the CDR3 is 14 residues. V was shortened by 4 bases and J by 0 bases, with 9 bases between the two germline ends. The V gene's germline CDR1 is MNHEY and CDR2 SVGEGT. This CDR3 is CASSSQDTNYGYTF. CDR3 DNA: TGTGCCAGCAGTTCCCAGGATACTAACTATGGCTACACCTTC.

The chain links TRBV7-6 to TRBJ2-3; tentative D call: TRBD2 (5 bases). The CDR3 sequence is 16 residues long. V gave up 3 bases and J gave up 2 bases, with 15 bases separating them. CDR1 is SGHVS and CDR2 is FNYEAQ in the germline V gene. The CDR3 here is CASSFGADSPTDTQYF. The CDR3 DNA is TGTGCCAGCAGCTTTGGCGCGGACTCACCCACAGATACGCAGTATTTT.

The J gene is TRBJ1-6, the V gene TRBV27; 7 nucleotides align to TRBD1. V shed 4 bases, J shed 4 bases, and the junction held 13 bases outside the gene matches. Germline V gene lookup returns CDR1 MNHEY and CDR2 SMNVEV (reference sequence). CDR3 length equals 18 residues. The CDR3 protein is CASSSSKMTGWYNSPLHF. The CDR3 bases are TGTGCCAGCAGTTCCTCAAAGATGACAGGGTGGTATAATTCACCCCTCCACTTT.

The rearrangement uses TRBV7-8 and TRBJ1-5; D perhaps matches TRBD1 (6 bases). CDR3 length equals 14 residues. Germline-derived CDR1 and CDR2 are SGHVS and FQNEAQ. V dropped 7 bases and J dropped 7 bases, with 17 bases sitting between them. The CDR3 bases are TGTGCCAGCAATTTAGCAGGGGTCAGGCAGCCCCAGCATTTT. As protein: CASNLAGVRQPQHF.

J is TRBJ1-5 and V is TRBV6-1; D gene uncertain. CDR1 is MNHNS, CDR2 SASEGT, per germline. V was clipped by 2 bases and J by 0 bases, with 8 bases between them. The CDR3 is 15 residues long. The chain's CDR3 is CASSEFQVSNQPQHF. CDR3 DNA sequence: TGTGCCAGCAGTGAATTCCAGGTTAGCAATCAGCCCCAGCATTTT.